The TCR beta chain described here comes from a study of blood T cell repertoires in COVID-19. Profiling relied on immunoSEQ multiplex PCR, and the TCRdb table lists in-frame clones only, not all of them. Altogether roughly 150,000 clones are present, roughly nine tenths being singletons, with the ten largest covering around 15%. This clone occurred once. This clonotype originated in a young man with COVID-19, enrolled during active disease. Specimen: peripheral blood.

Written as DNA, the CDR3 is TGTGCCAGCAGTTTTGTAGTTGGTGGCGAGCAGTACTTC. Protein: CASSFVVGGEQYF. The chain employs TRBV12-3 or TRBV12-4 and TRBJ2-7; no firm D call. The CDR3 loop spans 13 amino acids. Between the trimmed V and J ends, which lost 3 bases and 6 bases, there was a span of 12 bases.